The entry below gives a single TCR beta chain sequence along with its context. A split of CD4+ cells into CD45RA+ naive and CD45RA-negative memory subsets was performed. Here immunoSEQ multiplex PCR was the method, and the copy in TCRdb shows in-frame clones only, minus some. The table lists a few million clones, more than 90% of them singletons. The data stem from a study of shared clonotypes between healthy human individuals. V lost 0 bases and J 1 base, leaving 7 bases between the germline ends. The CDR3 consists of 14 residues. CDR1 is SGHVS and CDR2 is FQNEAQ in the germline V gene. Material for sequencing was naive CD4+ T cells sorted from blood. Subset of the sample: CD45RA+ positively selected. This chain joins TRBV7-8 and TRBJ2-7; D is unresolved. This receptor was taken from a man between 18 and 35 years old in good health. The CDR3 spells CASSLALASYEQYF. CDR3 nucleotides: TGTGCCAGCAGCTTAGCTCTCGCTTCCTACGAGCAGTACTTC.